This T cell receptor beta chain was recovered during a study of blood T cell repertoires in COVID-19. Study overall: In Cohort 3, a recovered donor had either two negative PCRs, clearance, or symptom resolution.

The CDR3 consists of 14 residues. Per germline, CDR1 SNHLY and CDR2 FYNNEI. V shed 7 bases and J 5 bases; nucleotides not matched to a gene: 6. Measured with immunoSEQ multiplex PCR; TCRdb has only the in-frame clones, and not every one. The sample lists over 200,000 clones; 85% to 90% were seen once. The source is a woman between 45 and 60 years old in a cohort exposed to, infected with or recovered from COVID-19 (not recorded which). V usage is TRBV2 and J usage is TRBJ2-3, with TRBD1 identical over 10 bases. The specimen was PBMCs or T cells enriched from blood (not recorded which). The CDR3 bases are TGTGCCAGCAACCGACAGGGGGCCGGAGATACGCAGTATTTT. Amino acid sequence: CASNRQGAGDTQYF. The whole variable domain, remainder taken from reference TRBV2 and TRBJ2-3, is EPEVTQTPSHQVTQMGQEVILRCVPISNHLYFYWYRQILGQKVEFLVSFYNNEISEKSEIFDDQFSVERPDGSNFTLKIRSTKLEDSAMYFCASNRQGAGDTQYFGPGTRLTVL.